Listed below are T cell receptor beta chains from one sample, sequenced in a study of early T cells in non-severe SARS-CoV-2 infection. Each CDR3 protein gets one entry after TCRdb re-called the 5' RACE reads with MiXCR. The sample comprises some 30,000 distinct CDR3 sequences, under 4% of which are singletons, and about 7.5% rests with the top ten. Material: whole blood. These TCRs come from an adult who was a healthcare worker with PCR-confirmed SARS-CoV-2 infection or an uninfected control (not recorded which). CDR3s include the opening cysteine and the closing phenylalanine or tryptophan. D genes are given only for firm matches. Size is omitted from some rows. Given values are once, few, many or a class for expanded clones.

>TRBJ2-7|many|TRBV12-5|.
TGTGCTAGTGTTTTGGCCCCTCAGACAGGTCGCTACGAGCAGTACTTC
CASVLAPQTGRYEQYF
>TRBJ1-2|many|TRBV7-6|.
TGTGCCAGCAGCTTAGCGCAAGACTATGGCTACACCTTC
CASSLAQDYGYTF
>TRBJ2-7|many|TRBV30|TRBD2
TGTGCCTGGAGTGGACTAGCGGTTATAGGGAAGCAGTACTTC
CAWSGLAVIGKQYF
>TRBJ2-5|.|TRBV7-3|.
TGTGCCAGCAGCTTAACGGGGGTACGAGAGACCCAGTACTTC
CASSLTGVRETQYF
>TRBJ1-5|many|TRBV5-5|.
TGTGCCAGCAGCAAAGGCACAGGACCGAATCAGCCCCAGCATTTT
CASSKGTGPNQPQHF
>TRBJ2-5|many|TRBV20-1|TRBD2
TGCAGTGCTAGCGTGGCTAGCGGAGAGACCCAGTACTTC
CSASVASGETQYF
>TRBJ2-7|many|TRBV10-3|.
TGTGCCATCAGTGAATCAGCCTACGAGCAGTACTTC
CAISESAYEQYF
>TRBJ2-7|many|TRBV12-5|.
TGTGCTAGTGGGGGGGGCTTTTCCTACGAGCAGTACTTC
CASGGGFSYEQYF
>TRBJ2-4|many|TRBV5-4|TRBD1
TGTGCCAGCAGCTTCTGGACAGGGGTAGACATTCAGTACTTC
CASSFWTGVDIQYF
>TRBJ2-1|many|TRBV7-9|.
TGTGCCAGTCAGGGTGATAATGAGCAGTTCTTC
CASQGDNEQFF
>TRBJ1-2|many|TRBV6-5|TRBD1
TGTGCCAGCAGTTCCCGTGACAGGGAAGGGGCTATGCGCTACACCTTC
CASSSRDREGAMRYTF
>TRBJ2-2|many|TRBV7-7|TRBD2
TGTGCTAGCAGCACCTCCCAGCGGGGAGCCGGGGAGCTGTTTTTT
CASSTSQRGAGELFF
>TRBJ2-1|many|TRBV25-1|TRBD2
TGTGCCAGCAGTGAGGGTACCTTGACTAGCGTGGCCTACAATGAGCAGTTCTTC
CASSEGTLTSVAYNEQFF
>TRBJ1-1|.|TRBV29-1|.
TGCAGCGTTCAAAGGACAGCGAACACTGAAGCTTTCTTT
CSVQRTANTEAFF
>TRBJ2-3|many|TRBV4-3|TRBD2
TGCGCCAGCAGCCAAGATTTTCGAGCGGGGGGGGGCACAGATACGCAGTATTTT
CASSQDFRAGGGTDTQYF
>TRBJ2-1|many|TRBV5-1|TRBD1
TGCGCCAGCAGCTTGGCCCCGGGACAGGGCGACAATGAGCAGTTCTTC
CASSLAPGQGDNEQFF
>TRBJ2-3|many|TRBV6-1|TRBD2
TGTGCCAGCAGTGGGCAAAGCGGGGCAGATACGCAGTATTTT
CASSGQSGADTQYF
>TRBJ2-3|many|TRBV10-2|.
TGCGCCAGCAGTGATTCAGGGTATACGCAGTATTTT
CASSDSGYTQYF
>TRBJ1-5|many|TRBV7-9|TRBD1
TGTGCCAGCAGCGAGGGGGCGAATCAGCCCCAGCATTTT
CASSEGANQPQHF
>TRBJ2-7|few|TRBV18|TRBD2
TGTGCCAGCTCACCAAGGACTAGGCAGGTTACCTACGAGCAGTACTTC
CASSPRTRQVTYEQYF